What follows is one T cell receptor beta chain and its context. The RNA input was about 0.5 to 1 ug, and it was reverse transcribed with random hexamers. The method of amplification for TCR beta CDR3 was immunoSEQ multiplex PCR, covering 54 Vbeta and 13 Jbeta. TCRdb re-analysed the immunoSEQ multiplex PCR reads in MiXCR, keeping a single row per CDR3 protein. The data hold about 210,000 distinct CDR3 sequences, with 95% observed a single time. V lost 4 bases, J lost 7 bases, and 5 bases stayed unmatched. CDR1 is SGDLS and CDR2 is YYNGEE in the germline V gene. This CDR3 comprises 15 residues. This sample is drawn from a study of CD8 T cells in Susac syndrome. Patients with stable or active relapsing-remitting disease, all of them treatment-naive, made up the multiple sclerosis controls.

The chain uses TRBV9 and TRBJ2-1; 13 bases match TRBD2. The sample consisted of CD4+ T cells from PBMCs. This clonotype was obtained from a human donor with multiple sclerosis. Written as DNA, the CDR3 is TGTGCCAGCAGCCCGATGACTAGCGGGGGGAATGAGCAGTTCTTC. It encodes CASSPMTSGGNEQFF.